A selection of T cell receptor beta chains follows, all from one sample in a study of siplizumab effects on memory and regulatory T cells. Some clones are missing from TCRdb's copy, which holds only in-frame ones; the method was immunoSEQ multiplex PCR. This sample has 60,000 to 80,000 clones; over 65% occur once, and the top ten carry roughly 3.8%. The sample consisted of memory CD4+ T cells sorted from blood. The source of these receptors is a human donor in good health. Both conserved end residues are part of each CDR3. A D gene is named only where the DNA matches it firmly. Some rows mark clone size as missing; the rest say once, few, many or name a class of expanded clone.

j_call clone_size d_call v_call cdr3_nt cdr3_aa
TRBJ1-4 NA TRBD1 TRBV19 TGTGCCACGATGGGACAGGGAAAAGAAAAACTGTTTTTT CATMGQGKEKLFF
TRBJ1-5 NA TRBD1 TRBV7-8 TGTGCCAGCACCGTTGGACAGGGGAAGCAGCCCCAGCATTTT CASTVGQGKQPQHF
TRBJ1-1 few NA TRBV10-3 TGTGCCATCAGTGAATGGGTGAGGACTGAAGCTTTCTTT CAISEWVRTEAFF
TRBJ2-3 NA NA TRBV15 TGTGCCACCAGCAGAGATAAGGGGGCAGATACGCAGTATTTT CATSRDKGADTQYF
TRBJ2-7 NA TRBD2 TRBV7-2 TGTGCCAGCAGCTTAGCAGGGACTAGCGGGTACGAGCAGTACTTC CASSLAGTSGYEQYF
TRBJ1-4 once NA TRBV30 TGTGCCTGGAGTTATAAAGGGGCGCAAAAACTGTTTTTT CAWSYKGAQKLFF
TRBJ2-3 NA TRBD2 TRBV27 TGTGCCAGCAGTTTAGCGGGGGGATTCACAGATACGCAGTATTTT CASSLAGGFTDTQYF
TRBJ2-7 NA TRBD2 TRBV7-8 TGTGCCAGCAGCTTAGGTCGACTAGCGGGAGCTCCATCCGAGCAGTACTTC CASSLGRLAGAPSEQYF
TRBJ2-4 NA NA TRBV6-6 TGTGCCGTGTTAAGGCAGGGAATAGCCAAAAACATTCAGTACTTC CAVLRQGIAKNIQYF
TRBJ1-1 once NA TRBV18 TGTGCCAGCTCACCAACCCTACAGAACACTGAAGCTTTCTTT CASSPTLQNTEAFF
TRBJ1-2 NA NA TRBV7-8 TGTGCCAGCAGCTTAGAGGGGAGAGTTAACTATGGCTACACCTTC CASSLEGRVNYGYTF
TRBJ2-5 NA TRBD1 TRBV29-1 TGCAGCAAGACAGGGGCAGAAGAGACCCAGTACTTC CSKTGAEETQYF
TRBJ2-7 NA NA TRBV5-1 TGCGCCAGCAGCTTAACAGCCTCCTACGAGCAGTACTTC CASSLTASYEQYF
TRBJ2-1 NA NA TRBV10-3 TGTGCCTCCGATTCCGCCGGGGAGCATGAGCAGTTCTTC CASDSAGEHEQFF
TRBJ2-7 few TRBD1 TRBV6-5 TGTGCCAGCAGGACCGGGACAGGGAATTCCTACGAGCAGTACTTC CASRTGTGNSYEQYF
TRBJ1-6 NA TRBD1 TRBV5-4 TGTGCCAGCAGCTTGGCTGGACAGGGGTTTTCACCCCTCCACTTT CASSLAGQGFSPLHF
TRBJ2-7 NA NA TRBV6-1 TGTGCCAGCAGTGAAGCGAGGACGCAAAACTCCTACGAGCAGTACTTC CASSEARTQNSYEQYF
TRBJ2-7 NA NA TRBV2 TGTGCCAGCACTGCCGACCGACGGGACGAGCAGTACTTC CASTADRRDEQYF
TRBJ2-7 NA TRBD2 TRBV18 TGTGCCAGCTCCTACATAAGGACCAGCGGGAGCGGGTACGAGCAGTACTTC CASSYIRTSGSGYEQYF
TRBJ2-3 NA NA TRBV29-1 TGCAGCGGTGGGGTTAGGAGCGGAAGTACAGATACGCAGTATTTT CSGGVRSGSTDTQYF